Sequencing of this T cell receptor (beta chain) was carried out in a study of beta chain features in type 1 diabetes. Trimming removed 3 bases from V and 4 bases from J; junction bases left unmatched: 4. Germline CDR1 and CDR2: GTSNPN and SVGIG (reference sequence). The CDR3 loop spans 16 amino acids. This clone has just one count. Expressed TCRB transcripts got sequenced, as all isolated RNA was reverse transcribed. The method was immunoSEQ multiplex PCR; TCRdb's version includes in-frame clones alone and lacks a portion of them. The table includes roughly 60,000 clones, roughly 60% detected once. The sequencing sample was made of Tregs from blood. V usage is TRBV30 and J usage is TRBJ2-1, with 15 bases lining up with TRBD2. The clonotype originates from a woman in her late teens or twenties in good health. In DNA form, the CDR3 reads TGTGCCTGGAGGGGGACTAGCGGGAGGAATTACAATGAGCAGTTCTTC. Translating it yields CAWRGTSGRNYNEQFF.